Below, one TCR beta chain is given with its context. The target antigen is unknown. Clinical symptoms, serum thyroxine, TRAb, thyroid ultrasound and orbital computed tomography informed diagnoses. The source of the PBMCs was around 10 ml of fresh peripheral blood. These data come from a study of T cells in Graves' hyperthyroidism and ophthalmopathy. Study outcomes and limitations: In the blood, most expanded thyroid clonotypes above 0.001 appeared as well.

Researchers took RNA transcripts and amplified the TCR beta CDR3 regions from them. A set of HTBI primers served as the primers for a first-round RT-PCR of the TCR CDR3. TCRdb passed the multiplex PCR reads through MiXCR, listing each CDR3 protein once. The sample lists fewer than 550,000 distinct CDR3 sequences, roughly 24% occurring once. Germline trimming cut 3 bases from V and 5 bases from J; bases unmatched to any gene: 9. This CDR3 contains 14 residues. Germline V gene data show CDR1 as DFQATT and CDR2 as SNEGSKA (reference sequence). The chain has TRBV20-1 and TRBJ1-1, with 7 bases matching TRBD1. The receptor was derived from a woman in her thirties with Graves' ophthalmopathy. Sequenced sample: blood. CDR3 in DNA: TGCAGTGCTAGGGCAGGGGGAGGTATTACTGAAGCTTTCTTT. Protein product: CSARAGGGITEAFF.